Presented here are 4 T cell receptor beta chains from one specimen sequenced in a study of tumor and adjacent non-tumor tissue in lung cancer. A modified ARM-PCR protocol with three rounds of nested PCR amplified TCRbeta. TCRdb reprocessed the multiplex PCR reads via MiXCR and lists one record per CDR3 protein. Altogether under 150,000 distinct CDR3 sequences are present, about 66% being singletons, with the ten largest covering 9.5% to 15%. The template was RNA from unsorted bulk tissue. Source material: lung tumor tissue. The receptor set was obtained from a man aged 30 to 45 with non-small cell lung cancer.

In this sample, this clonotype turned up a few times. At one boundary the junction diverges from the germline segment, which might be a read error. V and J are TRBV7-9 and TRBJ2-2; D may match TRBD1 or TRBD2 (5 bases each). The CDR3 extends over 15 amino acids. Germline assignment: CDR1 SEHNR and CDR2 FQNEAQ (reference sequence). CDR3 region: CAAYGGRRDTGELFF. CDR3 DNA sequence: TGTGCCGCTTATGGGGGTCGGCGAGACACTGGGGAGCTGTTTTTT. The full variable domain, its missing parts supplied by reference TRBV7-9 and TRBJ2-2, is DTGVSQNPRHKITKRGQNVTFRCDPISEHNRLYWYRQTLGQGPEFLTYFQNEAQLEKSRLLSDRFSAERPKGSFSTLEIQRTEQGDSAMYLCAAYGGRRDTGELFFGEGSRLTVL.

This clonotype was picked up many times. The V call is TRBV11-2, the J call TRBJ2-1; 10 nucleotides line up with TRBD2. This CDR3 is built from 18 residues. Unmatched junction bases numbered 16, after V lost 2 bases and J lost 9 bases. Looked up from germline, CDR1 is SGHAT and CDR2 is FQNNGV. The CDR3 DNA reads as TGTGCCAGCAGCTTACTCCCCCCTGCAGCGGGGGGGGGAGGTGAGCAGTTCTTC. The encoded protein is CASSLLPPAAGGGGEQFF.

This clonotype was recorded a few times. The J gene is TRBJ2-5, the V gene TRBV4-1; the D gene is possibly TRBD2 (5 bases). The CDR3 extends over 15 amino acids. Trimming pared 0 bases from V and 5 bases from J, leaving 13 bases between. Germline CDR1 and CDR2: MGHRA and YSYEKL. CDR3 region: CASSQDPGNLETQYF. CDR3 bases: TGCGCCAGCAGCCAAGATCCGGGGAATTTGGAGACCCAGTACTTC.

The rearrangement uses TRBV23-1 and TRBJ2-3, with D unresolved. TRBV23-1 is recorded as an ORF, its role being uncertain. This CDR3 has 13 residues. V lost 0 bases, J lost 3 bases, and 4 bases lay in between. In DNA form, the CDR3 reads TGCGCCAGCAGTCAATCTGTAACAGATACGCAGTATTTT. It is translated as CASSQSVTDTQYF.